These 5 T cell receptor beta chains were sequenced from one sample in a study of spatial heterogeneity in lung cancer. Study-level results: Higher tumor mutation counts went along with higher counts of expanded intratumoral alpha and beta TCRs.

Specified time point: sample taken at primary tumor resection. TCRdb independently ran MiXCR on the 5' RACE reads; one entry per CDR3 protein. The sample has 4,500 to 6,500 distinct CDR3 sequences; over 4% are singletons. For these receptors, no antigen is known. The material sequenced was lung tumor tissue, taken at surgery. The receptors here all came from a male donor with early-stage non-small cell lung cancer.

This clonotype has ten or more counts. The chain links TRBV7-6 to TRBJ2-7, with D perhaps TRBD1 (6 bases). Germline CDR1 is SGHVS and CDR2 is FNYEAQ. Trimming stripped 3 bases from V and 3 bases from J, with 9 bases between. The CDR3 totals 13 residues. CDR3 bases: TGTGCCAGCAGCTTTGACAGGAGCTACGAGCAGTACTTC. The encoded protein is CASSFDRSYEQYF.

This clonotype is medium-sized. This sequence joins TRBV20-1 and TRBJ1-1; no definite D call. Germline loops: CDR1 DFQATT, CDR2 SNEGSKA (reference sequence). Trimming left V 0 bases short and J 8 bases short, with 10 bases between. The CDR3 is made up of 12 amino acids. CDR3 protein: CSARDETAEAFF. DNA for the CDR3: TGCAGTGCTAGAGATGAGACCGCGGAAGCTTTCTTT.

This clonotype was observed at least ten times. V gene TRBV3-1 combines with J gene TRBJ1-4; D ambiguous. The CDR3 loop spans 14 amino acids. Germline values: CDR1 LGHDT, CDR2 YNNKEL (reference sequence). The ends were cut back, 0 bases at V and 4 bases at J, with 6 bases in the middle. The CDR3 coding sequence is TGTGCCAGCAGCCAAGACAGCCTTAATGAAAAACTGTTTTTT. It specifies CASSQDSLNEKLFF.

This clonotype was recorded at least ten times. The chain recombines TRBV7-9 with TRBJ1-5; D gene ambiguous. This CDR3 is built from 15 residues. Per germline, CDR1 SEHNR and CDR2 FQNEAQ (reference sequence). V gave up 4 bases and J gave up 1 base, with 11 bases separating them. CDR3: CASSSDTGSNQPQHF. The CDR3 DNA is TGTGCCAGCAGCTCTGACACCGGGAGCAATCAGCCCCAGCATTTT.

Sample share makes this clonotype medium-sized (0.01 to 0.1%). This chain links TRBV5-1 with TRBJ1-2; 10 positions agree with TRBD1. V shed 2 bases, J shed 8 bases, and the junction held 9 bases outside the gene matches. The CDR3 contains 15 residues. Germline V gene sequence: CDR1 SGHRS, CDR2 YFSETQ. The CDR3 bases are TGCGCCAGCAGCTTTACCGGGACAGGGGACGAAGGCTACACCTTC. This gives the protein CASSFTGTGDEGYTF.